This paragraph reports one T cell receptor beta chain. Its cognate antigen is unknown. The data were taken from a study of OX40 agonist ivuxolimab in advanced cancers. Turning to the study itself: Eligibility rules accepted prior anti-PD-1, anti-PD-L1 or anti-CTLA-4 therapy, and around 38% had some.

Findings and limits, study-wide: On average, CD8+ T cells showed a greater number of expanded clones than CD4+. Several nonresponders also turned out to have low normalized T-cell clonal expansion.

The method was immunoSEQ multiplex PCR; TCRdb's version includes in-frame clones alone and lacks a portion of them. Of about 59,000 clones in the sample, about nine tenths are singletons; the top ten hold around 0.73%. Trimming removed 7 bases at V and 6 bases at J, with 3 bases between. Germline CDR1 and CDR2: MNHNY and SVGAGI (reference sequence). CDR3 length: 9 amino acids. The rearrangement joins TRBV6-6 to TRBJ1-1; D gene unclear. The clonotype originates from an adult with an advanced solid tumor such as melanoma, head and neck, liver or kidney cancer. The sequencing used CD4+ or CD8+ T cells sorted from blood, collected in a trial of the OX40 agonist ivuxolimab. The CDR3 nucleotides are TGTGCCAGCACAGCTGAAGCTTTCTTT. It specifies CASTAEAFF.